These 16 T cell receptor beta chains were sequenced from one sample in a study of T cell responses to AZD1222 COVID-19 vaccine. Here immunoSEQ multiplex PCR was the method, and the copy in TCRdb shows in-frame clones only, minus some. The table records 170,000 or so clones, 90% of them present only once. The sample here was peripheral blood, taken on day 0 of AZD1222 vaccination. Receptors originate from an adult in good health.

This rearrangement joins TRBV19 to TRBJ2-7, with 10 positions matching TRBD1. Germline CDR1 reads LNHDA; CDR2 reads SQIVND (reference sequence). Trimming cost V 6 bases and J 5 bases; bases outside gene matches: 10. This CDR3 spans 15 amino acids. The CDR3 reads CASSPRGTGDNEQYF. DNA for the CDR3: TGTGCCAGTAGCCCTCGGGGGACAGGGGATAACGAGCAGTACTTC. Drawing the rest from reference TRBV19 and TRBJ2-7, the complete variable domain is DGGITQSPKYLFRKEGQNVTLSCEQNLNHDAMYWYRQDPGQGLRLIYYSQIVNDFQKGDIAEGYSVSREKKESFPLTVTSAQKNPTAFYLCASSPRGTGDNEQYFGPGTRLTVT.

The gene calls are TRBV3-1 (or the pseudogene TRBV3-2) and TRBJ1-2, with a possible D match to TRBD1 (5 bases). Trimming removed 1 base from V and 6 bases from J, with 12 bases in between. The CDR3 totals 14 residues. From germline, CDR1 is LGHDT and CDR2 YNNKEL (reference sequence). Here the CDR3 DNA reads TGTGCCAGCAGCCAAGTGGTAGGCAGGGATGGCTACACCTTC. This encodes CASSQVVGRDGYTF.

DNA for the CDR3: TGCGCCAGCAGCCAAGATGTACTAGCAAACAATGAGCAGTTCTTC. Protein sequence: CASSQDVLANNEQFF. This chain uses TRBV4-3 with TRBJ2-1; D may be TRBD2 (6 bases). The V end lost 0 bases, the J end lost 5 bases, and 11 bases lay between the germline ends. CDR1 is LGHNA and CDR2 is YSLEER in the germline V gene. CDR3 size: 15 residues.

This chain links TRBV3-1 (or the pseudogene TRBV3-2) with TRBJ2-7, with 11 bases identical to TRBD2. The CDR3 sequence is 15 residues long. V lost 6 bases, J lost 2 bases, and 6 bases stayed unmatched. Germline CDR1 is LGHDT and CDR2 is YNNKEL (reference sequence). The CDR3 DNA sequence: TGTGCCAGCAGTCTCCTTAGCGGGGGGGCCTACGAGCAGTACTTC. This gives the protein CASSLLSGGAYEQYF.

J is TRBJ2-7 and V is TRBV6-1, with D possibly being TRBD1 (5 bases). V was trimmed by 3 bases and J by 4 bases, leaving 10 bases between them. CDR1 and CDR2 from the germline V gene are MNHNS and SASEGT. This CDR3 is built from 13 residues. The CDR3 DNA is TGTGCCAGCAGTGACAGGGTTGGGTACGAGCAGTACTTC. As protein: CASSDRVGYEQYF.

The rearrangement links TRBV6-5 to TRBJ2-2, with 9 bases aligning to TRBD1. Germline V CDR1 and CDR2: MNHEY, SVGAGI. This CDR3 has 14 amino acids. Trimming at V came to 10 bases and at J to 5 bases, leaving 8 bases not matched to a gene. CDR3 bases: TGTGCCACCACTTGGACAGGGGATACCGGGGAGCTGTTTTTT. Translation gives CATTWTGDTGELFF.

The CDR3 coding sequence is TGTGCCAGCAGTTTCCTTGGCAACGCTGGAAAACTGTTTTTT. This encodes CASSFLGNAGKLFF. V and J are TRBV27 and TRBJ1-4; D remains ambiguous. The CDR3 totals 14 residues. Germline CDR1 MNHEY, CDR2 SMNVEV (reference sequence). V lost 3 bases and J lost 10, with 15 bases in between.

The CDR3 loop reads CAWSSDSYEQYF. In nucleotides, the CDR3 is TGTGCCTGGAGTTCCGACTCCTACGAGCAGTACTTC. This sequence joins TRBV30 and TRBJ2-7; D unclear. This CDR3 has 12 amino acids. CDR1 and CDR2 (germline): GTSNPN, SVGIG (reference sequence). V shed 2 bases and J shed 0 bases, with 5 bases lying between them.

The V gene is TRBV5-4, the J gene TRBJ2-3, with 11 bases identical to TRBD2. Germline loops: CDR1 SGHNT, CDR2 YYREEE (reference sequence). The CDR3 is 16 amino acids. With V trimmed by 4 bases and J by 2 bases, 6 bases remained unmatched. CDR3 nucleotide sequence: TGTGCCAGCAGCGTCCCTAGCGGGGGGACCACAGATACGCAGTATTTT. Residues: CASSVPSGGTTDTQYF.

The rearrangement links TRBV27 to TRBJ1-2; D ambiguous. Germline V gene data show CDR1 as MNHEY and CDR2 as SMNVEV (reference sequence). This CDR3 region has 13 residues. V lost 2 bases and J 0 bases, leaving 4 bases between the germline ends. In DNA form, the CDR3 reads TGTGCCAGCAGTTTAGAGGCTAACTATGGCTACACCTTC. Protein product: CASSLEANYGYTF.

The rearrangement uses TRBV4-1 and TRBJ1-2; a weak D match, TRBD1 (5 bases). The CDR3 runs to 14 residues. Germline lookup yields CDR1 MGHRA and CDR2 YSYEKL. V lost 0 bases to trimming and J lost 4 bases, with 9 bases between them. CDR3: CASSQDAGRYGYTF. The CDR3 DNA sequence: TGCGCCAGCAGCCAAGACGCAGGGCGCTATGGCTACACCTTC.

The chain combines TRBV7-2 with TRBJ2-2, with TRBD1 matching over 9 bases. The CDR3 covers 15 residues. CDR1 and CDR2 from the germline V gene are SGHTA and FQGNSA. V gave up 5 bases and J gave up 5 bases; unmatched junction bases: 6. DNA for the CDR3: TGTGCCAGCAGCAACAGGGGGCGAGGAACCGGGGAGCTGTTTTTT. Translated, it gives CASSNRGRGTGELFF.

The chain couples TRBV3-1 (or the pseudogene TRBV3-2) to TRBJ2-7; tentatively, D is TRBD2 (6 bases). Trimming shortened V by 4 bases and J by 5 bases, and 18 bases separated the two germline ends. Germline assignment: CDR1 LGHDT and CDR2 YNNKEL (reference sequence). The CDR3 has 15 amino acids. The CDR3 is CASSRAPRGYNEQYF. The CDR3 coding sequence is TGTGCCAGCAGCCGGGCCCCCCGGGGGTACAACGAGCAGTACTTC.

The rearrangement links TRBV2 to TRBJ1-3; tentative D call: TRBD1 (5 bases). This CDR3 has 14 residues. From germline, CDR1 is SNHLY and CDR2 FYNNEI. V lost 2 bases and J 8 bases, leaving 13 bases between the germline ends. CDR3 coding DNA: TGTGCCAGCAGTGAAAGGCCAGGGAGCGACACCATATATTTT. Translation gives CASSERPGSDTIYF.

There are many counts of this clone. CDR3 residues: CASSPGQGGSSYNSPLHF. The CDR3 DNA is TGTGCCAGCAGCCCCGGACAGGGGGGAAGCTCCTATAATTCACCCCTCCACTTT. The chain recombines TRBV7-2 with TRBJ1-6; 10 bases match TRBD1. CDR1 is SGHTA and CDR2 is FQGNSA in the germline V gene. This CDR3 contains 18 residues. The V and J ends lost 5 bases and 0 bases, in that order; junction bases with no gene match: 7.

The gene calls are TRBV9 and TRBJ1-1; D is perhaps TRBD1 (5 bases). Per the germline V gene, CDR1 is SGDLS and CDR2 is YYNGEE. The CDR3 extends over 15 amino acids. V shed 0 bases and J shed 3 bases, with 12 bases lying between them. The CDR3 sequence: CASSVGRGIDTEAFF. The CDR3 nucleotides read TGTGCCAGCAGCGTAGGAAGGGGAATCGACACTGAAGCTTTCTTT.